One sample yielded the 7 T cell receptor beta chains listed below, sequenced in a study of beta chain features in type 1 diabetes. The study's findings and limits: People with Type 1 diabetes carried modestly yet significantly shorter TCRB CDR3s in all four CD4+ subsets.

No antigen has been assigned to these receptors. Expressed TCRB transcripts were sequenced because the isolated RNA had all been reverse transcribed beforehand. Sequencing used immunoSEQ multiplex PCR; TCRdb keeps in-frame clones, though not all of them. The sample holds about 650,000 clones, around 12% seen once. The specimen sequenced was naive CD4+ T cells from blood. Receptors were obtained from a man aged 25 to 40 with type 1 diabetes.

The chain's CDR3 is CSVEGGNNQPQHF. CDR3 in DNA: TGCAGCGTTGAAGGGGGCAACAATCAGCCCCAGCATTTT. V and J are TRBV29-1 and TRBJ1-5; weak D call: TRBD1 (5 bases). Looked up from germline, CDR1 is SQVTM and CDR2 is ANQGSEA. V was trimmed by 1 base and J by 3 bases, leaving 7 bases between them. This CDR3 has 13 amino acids.

This clone was recorded a few times. This rearrangement joins TRBV5-4 to TRBJ1-6, with D uncertain. The CDR3 loop spans 16 amino acids. Trimming took 4 bases from V and 1 from J, leaving 12 bases between them. Germline assignment: CDR1 SGHNT and CDR2 YYREEE (reference sequence). This chain's CDR3 is CASSEGGGSYNSPLHF. In nucleotides, the CDR3 is TGTGCCAGCAGCGAGGGCGGTGGGTCCTATAATTCACCCCTCCACTTT.

There are a few counts of this clone. The chain combines TRBV7-9 with TRBJ2-5, with D perhaps TRBD2 (6 bases). The germline CDR1 and CDR2 sequences are SEHNR and FQNEAQ (reference sequence). The CDR3 spans 15 residues. Trimming removed 1 base from V and 2 bases from J, with 11 bases in between. Here the CDR3 reads CASSLGGVFQETQYF. The CDR3 bases are TGTGCCAGCAGCTTAGGCGGGGTATTTCAAGAGACCCAGTACTTC. Using reference TRBV7-9 and TRBJ2-5 for the parts outside the CDR3, the full variable domain is DTGVSQNPRHKITKRGQNVTFRCDPISEHNRLYWYRQTLGQGPEFLTYFQNEAQLEKSRLLSDRFSAERPKGSFSTLEIQRTEQGDSAMYLCASSLGGVFQETQYFGPGTRLLVL.

The rearrangement links TRBV7-2 to TRBJ2-7; no clear D gene. Germline loops: CDR1 SGHTA, CDR2 FQGNSA. CDR3 length equals 14 residues. Trimming cost V 0 bases and J 4 bases, with 10 bases left between them. This CDR3 reads CASSLASPRYEQYF. The CDR3, as DNA: TGTGCCAGCAGCTTAGCCAGTCCGAGGTACGAGCAGTACTTC.

This clone was detected a few times. This sequence joins TRBV7-9 and TRBJ2-5, with D hard to call. Germline CDR1 is SEHNR and CDR2 is FQNEAQ (reference sequence). The V gene lost 1 base and the J gene lost 5 bases, with 14 bases spanning the gap. CDR3 size: 15 residues. The CDR3 reads CASSLGDRSPETQYF. The CDR3 DNA reads TGTGCCAGCAGCTTAGGGGATCGGTCACCCGAGACCCAGTACTTC.

This clone was observed a few times. This chain uses TRBV10-3 with TRBJ2-5; no clear D gene. Trimming stripped 8 bases from V and 2 bases from J, with 15 bases between. This CDR3 has 14 residues. CDR1 and CDR2 from the germline V gene are ENHRY and SYGVKD. CDR3 sequence: CAIAGWAEQETQYF. The CDR3, as DNA: TGTGCCATCGCCGGGTGGGCAGAGCAAGAGACCCAGTACTTC.

The gene calls are TRBV20-1 and TRBJ1-3; D unresolved. Germline-derived CDR1 and CDR2 are DFQATT and SNEGSKA (reference sequence). The CDR3 is made up of 11 amino acids. The V end lost 0 bases, the J end lost 9 bases, and 6 bases lay between the germline ends. DNA of the CDR3: TGCAGTGCTAGAGATCGGGGCACCATATATTTT. This translates into CSARDRGTIYF.